One and the same sample provided the 26 T cell receptor beta chains below, sequenced in a study of T cells after yellow fever vaccination. Via MiXCR, TCRdb re-called the 5' RACE reads, giving one row per CDR3 protein. Among 120,000 or so distinct CDR3 sequences listed, under 9% were seen once. Sequenced here: CD8+ T cells sorted from PBMCs, sampled on the day of the yellow fever booster vaccination. The receptors shown here come from a man aged 18 to 29 who received the YFV17D yellow fever vaccine.

The V gene is TRBV19, the J gene TRBJ1-1; D is ambiguous. The CDR3 is 11 residues long. The germline gives CDR1 LNHDA, CDR2 SQIVND (reference sequence). The ends were cut back, 11 bases at V and 5 bases at J, with 12 bases in the middle. In nucleotides, the CDR3 is TGTGCCTCTATCGCCGGGACTGAAGCTTTCTTT. Its translation: CASIAGTEAFF.

This clonotype has more than one count but fewer than ten. The chain couples TRBV6-2 or TRBV6-3 to TRBJ1-6; possibly TRBD1 for D (5 bases). This CDR3 contains 15 residues. CDR1 is MNHEY and CDR2 is SVGEGT in the germline V gene. Deletions cut 6 bases from V and 9 bases from J, with 18 bases between. CDR3 sequence (DNA): TGTGCCAGCAGCCCAGACAGAGGAGTGAGTTCACCCCTCCACTTT. The encoded protein is CASSPDRGVSSPLHF.

The chain has TRBV27 and TRBJ2-1, with TRBD1 as a possible D gene (6 bases). The CDR3 is 15 amino acids. The germline V gene has CDR1 MNHEY and CDR2 SMNVEV (reference sequence). Trimming removed 6 bases at V and 5 bases at J, with 17 bases between. Here the CDR3 reads CASSFKQGWDNEQFF. CDR3 in DNA: TGTGCCAGCAGCTTTAAACAGGGCTGGGACAATGAGCAGTTCTTC.

The rearrangement uses TRBV18 and TRBJ2-1, with 12 bases fitting TRBD2. Germline CDR1 is KGHSH and CDR2 is LQKENI. The junction had 21 bases not matched to a gene; V was cut back by 6 bases and J by 9 bases. The CDR3 runs to 19 residues. The CDR3 sequence is CASSRLGLAGIPERSEQFF. For the CDR3, the DNA is TGTGCCAGCTCGCGACTAGGACTAGCGGGGATCCCTGAGAGGAGTGAGCAGTTCTTC.

V gene TRBV25-1 combines with J gene TRBJ2-6; D is possibly TRBD1 (6 bases). The CDR3 covers 17 residues. Deletions cut 4 bases from V and 4 bases from J, with 17 bases between. CDR1 is MGHDK, CDR2 SYGVNS, per germline. The CDR3 is CASSGGPGILGANVLTF. The CDR3 nucleotides are TGTGCCAGCAGTGGGGGGCCAGGAATTCTCGGGGCCAACGTCCTGACTTTC.

In this sample, this clonotype turned up a few times. This rearrangement joins TRBV13 to TRBJ2-7; 9 bases align to TRBD1. V dropped 3 bases and J dropped 2; count of bases not matched to a gene: 2. Germline CDR1 and CDR2: PRHDT and FYEKMQ (reference sequence). This CDR3 is built from 14 residues. CDR3 sequence (DNA): TGTGCCAGCAGCTTGGGACAGGGCCCCTACGAGCAGTACTTC. Protein product: CASSLGQGPYEQYF.

This clonotype was counted a few times. CDR3 region: CSASLAGPAAEQFF. In DNA, the CDR3 is TGCAGCGCTAGCCTAGCGGGGCCAGCGGCTGAGCAGTTCTTC. The chain employs TRBV29-1 and TRBJ2-1; 9 bases are shared with TRBD2. The germline V gene has CDR1 SQVTM and CDR2 ANQGSEA. Losses at the gene ends were 7 bases for V and 9 bases for J; bases not matched to a gene: 13. This CDR3 region has 14 residues.

The V call is TRBV7-3, the J call TRBJ2-2; no definite D call. Germline V lookup: CDR1 SGHTA, CDR2 FQGTGA. The CDR3 is 13 amino acids. V lost 0 bases and J 6 bases, leaving 5 bases between the germline ends. The CDR3: CASSLTVSGELFF. In nucleotides, the CDR3 is TGTGCCAGCAGCTTAACAGTATCCGGGGAGCTGTTTTTT. The complete variable domain, with remaining parts taken from reference TRBV7-3 and TRBJ2-2, reads GAGVSQTPSNKVTEKGKYVELRCDPISGHTALYWYRQSLGQGPEFLIYFQGTGAADDSGLPNDRFFAVRPEGSVSTLKIQRTERGDSAVYLCASSLTVSGELFFGEGSRLTVL.

This clonotype was picked up a small number of times. This chain joins TRBV27 and TRBJ1-5; 7 positions match TRBD1. J gave up 10 bases and V 4 bases, and 16 bases lay outside the gene matches. Germline V gene lookup returns CDR1 MNHEY and CDR2 SMNVEV (reference sequence). The CDR3 has 16 amino acids. CDR3 residues: CASSSNGQERGAPQHF. The CDR3 DNA reads TGTGCCAGCAGTTCAAACGGACAGGAGCGGGGAGCTCCCCAGCATTTT.

This clonotype was counted a few times. This chain joins TRBV4-1 and TRBJ2-1; the D is unclear. V was trimmed by 0 bases and J by 5 bases, leaving 11 bases between them. CDR1 MGHRA and CDR2 YSYEKL come from the germline V gene. The length of the CDR3 is 15 residues. In DNA, the CDR3 is TGCGCCAGCAGCCAAGACCTAGGGCGGAACAATGAGCAGTTCTTC. This sequence encodes CASSQDLGRNNEQFF.

The table lists this clonotype with a few counts. This chain uses TRBV2 with TRBJ1-5; D is undetermined. The CDR3 loop spans 12 amino acids. CDR1 and CDR2 (germline): SNHLY, FYNNEI. Trimming cost V 4 bases and J 8 bases, with 9 bases left between them. CDR3: CASSVWLEPQHF. DNA of the CDR3: TGTGCCAGCAGTGTGTGGCTAGAGCCCCAGCATTTT.

This clonotype was detected many times. The chain links TRBV7-9 to TRBJ2-7; D might be TRBD1 or TRBD2, each matching 5 bases. Germline assignment: CDR1 SEHNR and CDR2 FQNEAQ (reference sequence). This CDR3 has 12 amino acids. The V gene lost 6 bases and the J gene lost 4 bases, with 10 bases spanning the gap. CDR3 residues: CASSRDQYEQYV. CDR3 nucleotides: TGTGCCAGCAGTCGGGACCAATACGAGCAGTACGTC.

The rearrangement joins TRBV15 to TRBJ2-5; 8 nucleotides match TRBD1. Germline V lookup: CDR1 LNHNV, CDR2 YYDKDF (reference sequence). V trimming: 5 bases; J trimming: 5 bases; junction bases outside the gene matches: 10. CDR3 length: 15 amino acids. This CDR3 is CATSVGNRGLETQYF. The CDR3 DNA follows: TGTGCCACCAGCGTTGGTAACAGGGGGTTGGAGACCCAGTACTTC.

This clonotype was seen just once. This rearrangement joins TRBV11-2 to TRBJ2-7; no firm D call. The length of the CDR3 is 13 residues. Germline lookup yields CDR1 SGHAT and CDR2 FQNNGV. V was shortened by 1 base and J by 4 bases, with 8 bases between the two germline ends. CDR3 sequence: CASSLGAFYEQYV. Written as DNA, the CDR3 is TGTGCCAGCAGCTTAGGGGCCTTTTACGAGCAGTACGTC.

This clonotype showed up just a few times. The genes are TRBV14 and TRBJ2-5; D unresolved. The germline V gene has CDR1 SGHDN and CDR2 FVKESK. V lost 1 base and J 7 bases, leaving 10 bases between the germline ends. There are 13 residues in the CDR3. The CDR3 DNA sequence: TGTGCCAGCAGCCAAGGACGAACGGGGACCCAGTACTTC. This sequence encodes CASSQGRTGTQYF.

V gene TRBV29-1 combines with J gene TRBJ1-6, with 8 bases lining up with TRBD1. V gave up 5 bases and J gave up 10 bases; unmatched junction bases: 7. The CDR3 sequence is 13 residues long. Germline V lookup: CDR1 SQVTM, CDR2 ANQGSEA. CDR3 region: CSVRTGLGSPLHF. CDR3 DNA: TGCAGCGTTAGGACAGGGCTGGGCTCACCCCTCCACTTT.

This clonotype was seen a handful of times. CDR3 region: CSARGGGTLFYEQYF. The CDR3 DNA follows: TGCAGTGCTAGAGGGGGAGGGACACTTTTCTACGAGCAGTACTTC. This rearrangement joins TRBV20-1 to TRBJ2-7; maybe TRBD2 (7 bases). The CDR3 consists of 15 residues. Between the trimmed V and J ends, which lost 1 base and 3 bases, there was a span of 16 bases. Germline V CDR1 and CDR2: DFQATT, SNEGSKA (reference sequence).

This clonotype has at least ten counts. The chain recombines TRBV6-2 or TRBV6-3 with TRBJ1-6; D remains unclear. The CDR3 is 14 amino acids. V lost 2 bases to trimming and J lost 10 bases, with 12 bases between them. Germline lookup yields CDR1 MNHEY and CDR2 SVGEGT. This chain's CDR3 is CASSYTSEGSPLHF. The CDR3 DNA reads as TGTGCCAGCAGTTACACTTCAGAGGGCTCACCCCTCCACTTT.

The chain recombines TRBV25-1 with TRBJ2-3; 7 bases map to TRBD1. The CDR3 runs 14 residues. Germline values: CDR1 MGHDK, CDR2 SYGVNS. J gave up 3 bases and V 5 bases, and 5 bases lay outside the gene matches. The CDR3 sequence is CASSSTGRTDTQYF. The CDR3 DNA is TGTGCCAGCAGTTCGACAGGGAGAACAGATACGCAGTATTTT.

This chain uses TRBV4-1 with TRBJ2-3, with TRBD2 matching 16 bases. The CDR3 has 18 amino acids. Germline CDR1 is MGHRA and CDR2 is YSYEKL. The V and J ends lost 3 bases and 5 bases, in that order; junction bases with no gene match: 8. In nucleotides, the CDR3 is TGCGCCAGCAGCCAGGGACTAGCGGGGGGGCCATTCGGAGATACGCAGTATTTT. Amino acid sequence: CASSQGLAGGPFGDTQYF.

This clonotype was detected only a few times. This chain joins TRBV10-3 and TRBJ2-7; weak D call: TRBD1 (7 bases). The germline gives CDR1 ENHRY, CDR2 SYGVKD. With 8 bases removed from V and 5 bases from J, the gap between germline ends came to 22 bases. The CDR3 is made up of 15 amino acids. The CDR3 DNA reads TGTGCCATCGGGGGGTTGACAGGGACCGGCAACGAGCAGTACTTC. It translates to CAIGGLTGTGNEQYF.

The chain uses TRBV12-3 or TRBV12-4 and TRBJ1-4, with D unresolved. The CDR3 contains 12 residues. V was trimmed by 3 bases and J by 8 bases, leaving 7 bases between them. The CDR3, as DNA: TGTGCCAGCAGTTTTATTGAGGAAAAACTGTTTTTT. Translated, it gives CASSFIEEKLFF.

The chain recombines TRBV11-2 with TRBJ2-3; the D gene is possibly TRBD2 (6 bases). The germline V gene encodes CDR1 SGHAT and CDR2 FQNNGV. The V end was cut by 5 bases, the J end by 7 bases, with 16 bases between. The length of the CDR3 is 14 residues. The CDR3 loop reads CASSLLAGGHTQYF. DNA for the CDR3: TGTGCCAGCAGCCTACTAGCAGGTGGGCATACGCAGTATTTT.

The CDR3 sequence: CASSPLVLAGGLPDTQYF. The CDR3 DNA reads TGTGCCAGCAGCCCCCTCGTCCTAGCGGGGGGGCTCCCAGATACGCAGTATTTT. This chain uses TRBV7-2 with TRBJ2-3, with 12 positions matching TRBD2. CDR3 length: 18 residues. V lost 5 bases, J lost 4 bases, and 13 bases stayed unmatched. CDR1 SGHTA and CDR2 FQGNSA come from the germline V gene.

This CDR3 reads CASSDWDRGSPEQYV. DNA of the CDR3: TGTGCCAGCAGTGATTGGGACAGGGGGTCGCCAGAGCAGTACGTC. The V call is TRBV6-1, the J call TRBJ2-7; TRBD1 aligns across 11 bases. The germline gives CDR1 MNHNS, CDR2 SASEGT. The CDR3 spans 15 residues. The V gene end was trimmed by 3 bases and the J gene end by 7 bases; junction bases not matched to a gene: 8.

This clonotype appeared a few times. The chain joins TRBV25-1 to TRBJ1-5; D is possibly TRBD1 (5 bases). The CDR3 is 17 amino acids. Germline CDR1 and CDR2: MGHDK and SYGVNS. The ends were cut back, 2 bases at V and 0 bases at J, with 14 bases in the middle. CDR3 sequence reads: CASSERQRNYSNQPQHF. The CDR3 region has the DNA TGTGCCAGCAGTGAAAGACAGAGGAACTATAGCAATCAGCCCCAGCATTTT.